This is a list of T cell receptor beta chains from one sample in a study of CD8 T cells in Susac syndrome. TCRdb itself ran the immunoSEQ multiplex PCR reads through MiXCR, one entry per CDR3 protein. Of roughly 130,000 distinct CDR3 sequences listed, nearly 96% are singletons. The sequenced sample consisted of CD4+ T cells from PBMCs. The receptors were gathered from a human donor with Susac syndrome. CDR3s include the opening cysteine and the closing phenylalanine or tryptophan. Each record gives: D gene, clone size, V gene, J gene, CDR3 protein, CDR3 DNA. The D gene is left open where the match is weak. Clone size is not always given. Where it is, it says once, few, many or a class for expanded clones.

>-|few|TRBV3-1|TRBJ2-1
CASSQSYNEQFF
TGTGCCAGCAGTCAATCCTACAATGAGCAGTTCTTC
>TRBD1|-|TRBV13|TRBJ2-5
CASSLGGRGRRGETQYF
TGTGCCAGCAGCTTAGGGGGCAGGGGGCGCCGGGGTGAGACCCAGTACTTC
>TRBD2|-|TRBV6-5|TRBJ2-3
CASSYSTSGMAPDTQYF
TGTGCCAGCAGTTACTCGACTAGCGGGATGGCCCCAGATACGCAGTATTTT
>TRBD1|-|TRBV30|TRBJ1-2
CAWSGDSYGYTF
TGTGCCTGGAGTGGGGACAGCTATGGCTACACCTTC
>-|once|TRBV5-1|TRBJ2-2
CASSLGQSNTGELFF
TGCGCCAGCAGCTTGGGACAGTCGAACACCGGGGAGCTGTTTTTT
>-|-|TRBV28|TRBJ2-7
CASALREQYF
TGTGCCAGCGCCCTAAGGGAGCAGTACTTC
>TRBD2|once|TRBV3-1|TRBJ2-1
CASSGTSGTPRGDEQFF
TGTGCCAGCAGTGGGACTAGCGGGACTCCGCGGGGGGATGAGCAGTTCTTC
>TRBD1|once|TRBV7-2|TRBJ2-4
CASSLAGGAGIQYF
TGTGCCAGCAGCTTAGCAGGGGGCGCCGGCATTCAGTACTTC
>-|once|TRBV3-1|TRBJ2-7
CASSREGFWYEQYF
TGTGCCAGCAGCCGCGAGGGGTTTTGGTACGAGCAGTACTTC
>-|-|TRBV20-1|TRBJ1-2
CSASGTAVSYGYTF
TGCAGTGCTTCCGGGACGGCGGTATCCTATGGCTACACCTTC
>-|-|TRBV20-1|TRBJ1-5
CSARDATLTSNQPQHF
TGCAGTGCTAGAGATGCCACACTGACTAGCAATCAGCCCCAGCATTTT
>-|-|TRBV4-2|TRBJ2-7
CASSQDRAASSYEQYF
TGTGCCAGCAGCCAAGATCGGGCGGCTAGCTCCTACGAGCAGTACTTC
>TRBD2|-|TRBV15|TRBJ2-1
CATSREAGGPSEQFF
TGTGCCACCAGCAGAGAAGCGGGAGGGCCCAGTGAGCAGTTCTTC
>-|-|TRBV7-9|TRBJ1-2
CASSLDGRTLGYTF
TGTGCCAGCAGCTTAGACGGCAGGACCCTTGGCTACACCTTC
>TRBD2|-|TRBV28|TRBJ2-4
CASSPTGRGAKNIQYF
TGTGCCAGCAGCCCCACCGGGAGGGGAGCCAAAAACATTCAGTACTTC
>TRBD2|-|TRBV20-1|TRBJ2-3
CSATGTSGSGSDTQYF
TGCAGTGCCACCGGGACTAGCGGGAGTGGGTCAGATACGCAGTATTTT
>-|-|TRBV7-8|TRBJ2-1
CASSLGERRGEQFF
TGTGCCAGCAGCTTAGGCGAGCGTCGCGGTGAGCAGTTCTTC
>-|-|TRBV7-2|TRBJ2-1
CATAFINEQFF
TGTGCCACCGCCTTTATCAATGAGCAGTTCTTC
>-|-|TRBV2|TRBJ2-1
CASSGDFDNEQFF
TGTGCCAGCAGTGGGGACTTTGACAATGAGCAGTTCTTC
>-|-|TRBV19|TRBJ1-1
CASSKEDWNTEAFF
TGTGCCAGTAGTAAGGAGGACTGGAACACTGAAGCTTTCTTT
>-|-|TRBV10-3|TRBJ2-5
CAIRGASKETQYF
TGTGCCATCCGGGGAGCGTCTAAAGAGACCCAGTACTTC
>-|-|TRBV30|TRBJ2-5
CAWSSYGETQYF
TGTGCCTGGAGTAGCTACGGAGAGACCCAGTACTTC
>TRBD1|-|TRBV3-1|TRBJ1-1
CASSQGQGARAFF
TGTGCCAGCAGCCAAGGGCAGGGGGCGCGAGCTTTCTTT
>-|-|TRBV10-2|TRBJ1-2
CASSAAPGTLGYTF
TGCGCCAGCAGTGCAGCTCCGGGAACCTTGGGCTACACCTTC
>TRBD2|-|TRBV29-1|TRBJ2-1
CSVRGLARNEQFF
TGCAGCGTCCGCGGACTAGCGAGGAATGAGCAGTTCTTC
>-|-|TRBV7-6|TRBJ2-3
CASSLSRAGSTDTQYF
TGTGCCAGCAGCTTAAGTCGAGCGGGCAGCACAGATACGCAGTATTTT
>-|-|TRBV20-1|TRBJ1-5
CSARDSGLASNQPQHF
TGCAGTGCTAGAGATTCCGGTTTAGCAAGCAATCAGCCCCAGCATTTT
>-|-|TRBV7-2|TRBJ2-3
CASSPGEASDTQYF
TGTGCCAGCAGCCCTGGGGAGGCATCAGATACGCAGTATTTT
>TRBD1|-|TRBV6-1|TRBJ1-1
CASTRKRTGQNTEAFF
TGTGCCAGCACCCGAAAGAGGACAGGGCAGAACACTGAAGCTTTCTTT
>-|-|TRBV12-3/TRBV12-4|TRBJ2-3
CASRADSTDTQYF
TGTGCCAGCAGAGCCGACAGCACAGATACGCAGTATTTT
>-|-|TRBV18|TRBJ1-5
CASSPRTAKGNQPQHF
TGTGCCAGCTCACCCCGGACAGCCAAAGGGAATCAGCCCCAGCATTTT
>-|-|TRBV7-8|TRBJ2-2
CASSRAGSTGELFF
TGTGCCAGCAGCAGAGCAGGGAGCACCGGGGAGCTGTTTTTT
>TRBD2|-|TRBV2|TRBJ2-3
CASSPTSGTDTQYF
TGTGCCAGCAGTCCGACTAGCGGCACAGATACGCAGTATTTT
>-|-|TRBV30|TRBJ1-2
CAWSAWGNYGYTF
TGTGCCTGGAGCGCTTGGGGGAACTATGGCTACACCTTC
>-|-|TRBV24-1|TRBJ1-5
CATSDRAGSQPQHF
TGTGCCACCAGTGATCGGGCAGGATCACAGCCCCAGCATTTT
>-|-|TRBV7-9|TRBJ1-4
CASSFSDGTPAKLFF
TGTGCCAGCAGCTTCTCTGACGGGACACCAGCAAAACTGTTTTTT